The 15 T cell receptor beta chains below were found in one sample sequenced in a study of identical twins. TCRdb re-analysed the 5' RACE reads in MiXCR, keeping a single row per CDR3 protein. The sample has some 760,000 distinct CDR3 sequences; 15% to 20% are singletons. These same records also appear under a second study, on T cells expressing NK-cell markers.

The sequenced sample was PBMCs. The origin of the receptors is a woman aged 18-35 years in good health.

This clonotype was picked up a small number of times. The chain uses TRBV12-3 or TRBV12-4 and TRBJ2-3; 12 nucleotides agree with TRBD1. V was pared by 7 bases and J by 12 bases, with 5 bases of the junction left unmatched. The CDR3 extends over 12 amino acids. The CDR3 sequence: CASTPGQGAQYF. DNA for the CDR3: TGTGCCAGCACCCCGGGACAGGGGGCCCAGTATTTT.

The CDR3 DNA reads TGTGCCTGGTCTCGGCTCCTGGGACTAGCGGGGACAGATACGCAGTATTTT. It yields the protein CAWSRLLGLAGTDTQYF. V usage is TRBV30 and J usage is TRBJ2-3, with 13 bases that match TRBD2. The V gene end was trimmed by 5 bases and the J gene end by 3 bases; junction bases not matched to a gene: 11. The CDR3 length is 17 residues. Looked up from germline, CDR1 is GTSNPN and CDR2 is SVGIG (reference sequence).

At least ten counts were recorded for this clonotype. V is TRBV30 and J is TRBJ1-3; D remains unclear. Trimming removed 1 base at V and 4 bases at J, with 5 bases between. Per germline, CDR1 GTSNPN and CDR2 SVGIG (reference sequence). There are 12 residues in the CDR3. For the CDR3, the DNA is TGTGCCTGGAGTGCCTCGGGAAACACCATATATTTT. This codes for CAWSASGNTIYF.

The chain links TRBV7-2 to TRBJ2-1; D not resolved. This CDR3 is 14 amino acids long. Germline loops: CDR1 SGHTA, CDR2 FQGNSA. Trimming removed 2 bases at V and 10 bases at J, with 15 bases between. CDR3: CASSLLRVKSEQFF. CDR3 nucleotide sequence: TGTGCCAGCAGCTTACTGCGAGTCAAAAGCGAGCAGTTCTTC.

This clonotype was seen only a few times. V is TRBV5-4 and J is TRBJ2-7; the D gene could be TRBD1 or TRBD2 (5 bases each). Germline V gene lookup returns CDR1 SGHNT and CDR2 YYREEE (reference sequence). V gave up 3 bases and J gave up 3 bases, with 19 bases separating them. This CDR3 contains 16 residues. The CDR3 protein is CASSSTTSGTLYEQYF. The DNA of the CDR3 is TGTGCCAGCAGCTCTACAACCTCCGGGACCCTCTACGAGCAGTACTTC.

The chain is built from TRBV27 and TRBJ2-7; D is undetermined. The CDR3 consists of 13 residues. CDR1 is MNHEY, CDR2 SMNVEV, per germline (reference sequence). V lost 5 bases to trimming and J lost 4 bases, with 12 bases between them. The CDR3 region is CASSARERYEQYF. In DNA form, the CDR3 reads TGTGCCAGCAGTGCCCGCGAAAGGTACGAGCAGTACTTC.

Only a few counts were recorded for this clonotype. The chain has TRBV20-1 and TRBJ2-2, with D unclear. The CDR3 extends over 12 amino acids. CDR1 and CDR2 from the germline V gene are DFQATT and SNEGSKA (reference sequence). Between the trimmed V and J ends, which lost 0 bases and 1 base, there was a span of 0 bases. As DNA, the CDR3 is TGCAGTGCTAGAGAGAACACCGGGGAGCTGTTTTTT. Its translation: CSARENTGELFF.

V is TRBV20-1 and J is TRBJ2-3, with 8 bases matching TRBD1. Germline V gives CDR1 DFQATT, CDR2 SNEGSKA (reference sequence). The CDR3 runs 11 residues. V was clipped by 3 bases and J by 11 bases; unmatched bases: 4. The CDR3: CSARDGTGQYF. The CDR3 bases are TGCAGTGCTAGGGACGGGACAGGGCAGTATTTT.

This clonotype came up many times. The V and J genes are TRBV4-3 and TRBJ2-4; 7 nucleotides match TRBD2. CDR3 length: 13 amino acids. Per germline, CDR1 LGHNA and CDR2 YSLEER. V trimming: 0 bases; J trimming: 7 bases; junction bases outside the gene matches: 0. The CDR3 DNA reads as TGCGCCAGCAGCCAAGAGGGGGGGAACATTCAGTACTTC. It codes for CASSQEGGNIQYF.

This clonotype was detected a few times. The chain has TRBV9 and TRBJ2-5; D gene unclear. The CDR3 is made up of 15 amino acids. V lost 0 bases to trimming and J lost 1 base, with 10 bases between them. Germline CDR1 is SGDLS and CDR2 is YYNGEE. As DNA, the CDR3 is TGTGCCAGCAGCGTAGTGGACGGGCTCCAAGAGACCCAGTACTTC. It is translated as CASSVVDGLQETQYF.

The CDR3 coding sequence is TGTGCCAGCAGCCCCGAAAGGAAGCAAGAGACCCAGTACTTC. Translating gives CASSPERKQETQYF. This sequence joins TRBV5-6 and TRBJ2-5; D gene uncertain. Looked up from germline, CDR1 is SGHDT and CDR2 is YYEEEE. The CDR3 covers 14 residues. V dropped 4 bases and J dropped 2 bases, with 12 bases sitting between them.

The CDR3 coding sequence is TGCAGTGCTACCGGGACCCCCTTTTACGAGCAGTACTTC. Residues: CSATGTPFYEQYF. The V and J genes are TRBV20-1 and TRBJ2-7; D tentatively reads TRBD1 or TRBD2 (5 bases each). V was trimmed by 4 bases and J by 4 bases, leaving 14 bases between them. The CDR3 extends over 13 amino acids. Germline V gene sequence: CDR1 DFQATT, CDR2 SNEGSKA (reference sequence).

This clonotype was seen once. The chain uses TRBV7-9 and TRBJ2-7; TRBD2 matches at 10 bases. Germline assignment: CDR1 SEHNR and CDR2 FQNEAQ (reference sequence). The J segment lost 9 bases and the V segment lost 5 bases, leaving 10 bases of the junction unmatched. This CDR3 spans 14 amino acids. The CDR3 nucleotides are TGTGCCAGCAGCCCCTCTAGCGGGAGTCACCGGCAGTACTTC. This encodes CASSPSSGSHRQYF.

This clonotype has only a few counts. The CDR3 is CASSQDNAGDTQYF. Here the CDR3 DNA reads TGCGCCAGCAGCCAAGATAATGCGGGGGATACGCAGTATTTT. This chain links TRBV4-3 with TRBJ2-3, with D possibly being TRBD2 (6 bases). Trimming left V 0 bases short and J 6 bases short, with 10 bases between. Germline CDR1 reads LGHNA; CDR2 reads YSLEER. The CDR3 extends over 14 amino acids.

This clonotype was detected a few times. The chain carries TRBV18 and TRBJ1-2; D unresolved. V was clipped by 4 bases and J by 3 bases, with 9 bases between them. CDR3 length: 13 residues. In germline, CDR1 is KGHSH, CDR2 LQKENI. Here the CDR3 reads CASSRMADYGYTF. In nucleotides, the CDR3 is TGTGCCAGCTCACGCATGGCCGACTATGGCTACACCTTC.